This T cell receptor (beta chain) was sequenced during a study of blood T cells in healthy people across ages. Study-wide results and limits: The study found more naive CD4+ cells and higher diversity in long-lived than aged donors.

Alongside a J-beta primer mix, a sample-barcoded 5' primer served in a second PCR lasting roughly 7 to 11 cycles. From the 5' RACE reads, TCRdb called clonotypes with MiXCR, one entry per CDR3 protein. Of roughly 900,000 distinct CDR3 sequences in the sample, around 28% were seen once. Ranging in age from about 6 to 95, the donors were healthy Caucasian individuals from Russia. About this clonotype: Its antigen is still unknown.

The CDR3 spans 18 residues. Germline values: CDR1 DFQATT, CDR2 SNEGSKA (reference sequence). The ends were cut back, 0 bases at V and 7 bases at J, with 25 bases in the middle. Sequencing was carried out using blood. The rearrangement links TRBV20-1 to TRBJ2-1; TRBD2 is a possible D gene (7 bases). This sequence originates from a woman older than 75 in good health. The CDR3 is CSARDREAGVSAGNEQFF. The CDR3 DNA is TGCAGTGCTAGAGATCGGGAGGCAGGGGTCTCGGCGGGGAATGAGCAGTTCTTC.